Below are 7 T cell receptor beta chains sequenced from a single sample in a study of blood T cells in healthy people across ages (dated by TCRdb to between 2014 and 2017). The library was made by 5' RACE. Sequenced on an Illumina HiSeq 2500. A second PCR of roughly 7 to 11 cycles was performed with a sample-barcoded 5' primer and a J-beta primer mix. TCRdb cleaned the public reads at Q25 with fastp, built clones with MiXCR and kept in-frame beta chains. Duplicate CDR3 protein sequences are folded into a single record with the most common DNA and genes. The sample data list fewer than 900,000 distinct CDR3 sequences, and roughly 45% of these were observed just once. The ten largest clones take up about 20% of the sample. The source material was blood. Every receptor here comes from a woman aged 55-70 years in good health.

About this clonotype: This may be a read error, as it is one base from a much larger clone. This sequence joins TRBV12-3 or TRBV12-4 and TRBJ1-5; 8 bases fit TRBD1. The CDR3 is made up of 14 amino acids. The DNA of the CDR3 is TGTTCCAGCAGCGGGACAGGAGGGAATCAGCCCCAGCATTTT. Its translation is CSSSGTGGNQPQHF.

The genes are TRBV29-1 and TRBJ2-1; the match to TRBD2 covers 9 bases. CDR1 is SQVTM, CDR2 ANQGSEA, per germline. After removal of 1 base from V and 7 bases from J, the junction contained 11 bases not matched to a gene. The CDR3 runs to 16 residues. DNA for the CDR3: TGCAGCGTTGAAGGGGGCGGGGGGGCTAAGAATAATGAGCAGTTCTTC. It translates to CSVEGGGGAKNNEQFF.

V and J are TRBV4-3 and TRBJ2-3; D might be TRBD2 (5 bases). The germline V gene encodes CDR1 LGHNA and CDR2 YSLEER. CDR3 length: 14 residues. V lost 4 bases to trimming and J lost 4 bases, with 12 bases between them. The CDR3 bases are TGCGCCAGCAGCCGGACTCCAACGGCAGATACGCAGTATTTT. Amino acids: CASSRTPTADTQYF.

J is TRBJ1-4 and V is TRBV28, with no clear D. CDR1 and CDR2 (germline): MDHEN, SYDVKM. CDR3 length: 16 residues. Trimming took off 1 base at V and 8 bases at J, with 17 bases between the two ends. CDR3 sequence reads: CASSLYTRGSGEKLFF. The CDR3 DNA reads TGTGCCAGCAGTTTATATACGCGGGGATCAGGCGAAAAACTGTTTTTT. Using reference TRBV28 and TRBJ1-4 for the parts outside the CDR3, the full variable domain is DVKVTQSSRYLVKRTGEKVFLECVQDMDHENMFWYRQDPGLGLRLIYFSYDVKMKEKGDIPEGYSVSREKKERFSLILESASTNQTSMYLCASSLYTRGSGEKLFFGSGTQLSVL.

This chain connects TRBV6-1 to TRBJ1-2; D is uncertain. Between the trimmed V and J ends, which lost 2 bases and 4 bases, there was a span of 8 bases. The germline gives CDR1 MNHNS, CDR2 SASEGT. The CDR3 sequence is 13 residues long. Here the CDR3 reads CASSETAGYGYTF. Here the CDR3 DNA reads TGTGCCAGCAGTGAAACGGCCGGCTATGGCTACACCTTC.

Of note for this clonotype: This sequence may be a read error, since a much larger clone differs from it by one base. The V call is TRBV29-1, the J call TRBJ2-5; 7 nucleotides align to TRBD1. The CDR3 runs to 17 residues. The trim removed 3 bases at V and 2 bases at J, leaving 15 bases unmatched. The germline CDR1 and CDR2 sequences are SQVTM and ANQGSEA. The CDR3 bases are TGCAGCGTTGATGGTTGGGCAGGGGGACCCCTACAAGAGACCCAGTACTTC. Translating it yields CSVDGWAGGPLQETQYF.

The chain uses TRBV4-2 and TRBJ1-1; D unclear. The germline V gene encodes CDR1 LGHNA and CDR2 YNFKEQ. Trimming removed 0 bases at V and 5 bases at J, with 7 bases between. The CDR3 consists of 13 residues. CDR3 protein: CASSQDSGTEAFF. The CDR3 bases are TGTGCCAGCAGCCAAGATAGTGGTACTGAAGCTTTCTTT.